These 3 T cell receptor beta chains were all obtained from the same sample, sequenced in a study of blood T cell repertoires in COVID-19. Produced via immunoSEQ multiplex PCR; TCRdb's table is partial and in-frame only. The data show 150,000 or so clones, with roughly 84% seen just once and roughly 6.8% held by the top ten. The source material was peripheral blood. These receptors originate from a woman in her 50s in a cohort sampled during active or convalescent COVID-19.

CDR3 in DNA: TGTGCCAGCAGCAGGCGGGACAGGCCGGACACTGAAGCTTTCTTT. This sequence encodes CASSRRDRPDTEAFF. The chain combines TRBV5-6 with TRBJ1-1; 8 bases agree with TRBD1. The V gene's germline CDR1 is SGHDT and CDR2 YYEEEE. This CDR3 contains 15 residues. The ends lost 4 bases at V and 3 bases at J; junction bases unmatched: 8.

The chain couples TRBV28 to TRBJ1-2; 7 bases are a match to TRBD1. The CDR3 extends over 13 amino acids. CDR1 MDHEN and CDR2 SYDVKM come from the germline V gene. The V and J ends lost 5 bases and 4 bases, in that order; junction bases with no gene match: 4. The CDR3 sequence: CASSPSGGYGYTF. The DNA for the CDR3 is TGTGCCAGCAGTCCCTCAGGGGGCTATGGCTACACCTTC.

This clone was seen only once. V usage is TRBV7-9 and J usage is TRBJ2-1, with unresolved D. V was pared by 1 base and J by 3 bases, with 10 bases between. Germline CDR1 and CDR2: SEHNR and FQNEAQ (reference sequence). The CDR3 loop spans 15 amino acids. CDR3 coding DNA: TGTGCCAGCAGCTTAGGGCGGAACTTCTACAATGAGCAGTTCTTC. It encodes CASSLGRNFYNEQFF.